This record looks at one T cell receptor (beta chain) sequence and its context. Its target is not known. The sample comes from a study of graft-versus-host responses after intestinal transplantation. The CDR3 is 14 amino acids. Trimming removed 4 bases at V and 8 bases at J, with 17 bases between. The germline V gene encodes CDR1 MDHEN and CDR2 SYDVKM. The table came from immunoSEQ multiplex PCR; TCRdb's copy has only in-frame clones and leaves some out. The sample has around 110,000 clones; 85% to 95% are singletons. V and J are TRBV28 and TRBJ1-1; no firm D call. Sample: unstimulated CD8+ T cells sorted from spleen or lymph node cells, taken before transplant. The sequence was collected from a human donor who was the organ donor for an intestinal transplant. In DNA form, the CDR3 reads TGTGCCAGCAGTTCCCTCTTCCTAGTAGGGGAAGCTTTCTTT. Protein sequence: CASSSLFLVGEAFF.